This T cell receptor beta chain was identified during a study of post-analysis software for immune sequencing data (dated by TCRdb to the mid-2010s). At the level of the whole study: The recorded disease courses included relapsing-remitting, secondary progressive and progressive-relapsing multiple sclerosis, and some patients had no subtype annotation. The patient repertoires were compared against approximately eleven previously published healthy control repertoires obtained from donors aged roughly 6 to 28 years. A subset of samples was prepared in parallel using single-end sample barcoding, then pooled and co-amplified after Illumina adapter ligation.

To demonstrate the VDJtools post-analysis software, TCR beta repertoires were profiled from the peripheral blood of more than ten young patients with multiple sclerosis. The multiple sclerosis patients were children and adolescents ranging in age from about 6 to 16 years. This clonotype was detected many times. Its antigen has not been determined. Per-nucleotide qualities are absent, and no much larger clonotype sits a single base away. The paper's findings and limits, for the study overall: Four or five TRBV segments, including TRBV5-6, TRBV5-1 and TRBV20-1, were significantly more frequent in patients than controls. Significantly lower normalized Chao1 diversity was found in multiple sclerosis patients than in controls, suggesting substantial peripheral T-cell clonal expansion. The multiple sclerosis patient group was slightly younger than the control group. Direct clustering with F measure revealed strong co-clustering of samples prepared in the same batch, which led to a batch-effect correction.

The germline V gene gives CDR1 as MRHNA and CDR2 as SNTAGT. Taken from cysteine to phenylalanine, the CDR3 has 14 residues. Only the CDR3 DNA is retained, 42 bases long and in frame from the first base. V was cut back by 6 bases and J by 6 bases, leaving a gap of 15 bases between them. The method was PCR. Sequencing was performed on an Illumina HiSeq 2500. To reduce PCR and sequencing biases, unique molecular identifiers were incorporated into the TCR beta cDNA libraries. Every 1 to 10 million input T cells yielded roughly 0.5 million cDNA molecules, meaning each molecule approximated one T cell. Patient libraries were prepared and sequenced with the same protocol used for the earlier healthy control dataset. Samples belonging to the same batch were prepared together, multiplexed and sequenced on a shared HiSeq lane. The authors' pipeline ran thus. MIGEC was used to process the raw barcoded reads, and molecular identifier groups with only a single read were discarded before consensus assembly and CDR3 extraction. Clonotype tables were post-analysed with VDJtools, and diversity was normalized by down-sampling all datasets to the smallest sample size. Repertoire overlap clustering matched CDR3 amino acid but not nucleotide sequences to correct batch-related cross-sample contamination. The public reads were reprocessed in TCRdb via fastp at Q25 and MiXCR, keeping in-frame beta chains. Rows merge per CDR3 protein into single entries with the most common DNA and genes. The V and J calls follow TCRdb's processing rather than the paper's. For this sample there are about 800,000 distinct CDR3 sequences; 25% to 30% appear just once. Roughly 0.57% of the sample comes from the top ten.

The TCR sequence derives from a girl under 18 with multiple sclerosis. Sequencing was done on a sample of blood. The sequence links TRBV6-4 to TRBJ2-1; the D segment cannot be called with confidence. The CDR3 protein: CASSLGRWGNEQFF. At the DNA level, the sequence is TGTGCCAGCAGCCTCGGACGATGGGGCAATGAGCAGTTCTTC.